In this sample, the clone carrying this T cell receptor (beta chain) turned up a few times. No antigen is known for it. These data are taken from a study of vaccination and CD4 T cells after COVID-19. Study in general: Cellular stimulation was performed using overlapping spike peptides derived from SARS-CoV-2, HCoV-NL63, HCoV-OC43 and HCoV-229E.

Treatment of the sample: approximately 10-day PBMC culture with coronavirus spike peptide pools or control peptides (ViraFEST assay). Fresh medium (containing IL-2) replaced half the medium on days 3 and 7. CDR3 length: 18 residues. CDR1 and CDR2 (germline): KGHDR, SFDVKD. V lost 1 base, J lost 2 bases, and 4 bases stayed unmatched. An Oncomine TCR Beta short-read assay was used to sequence the DNA from cultured CD4+ T cells. One entry per CDR3 protein results from TCRdb running MiXCR on the PCR reads. The sample lists some 11,000 distinct CDR3 sequences, about 50% occurring once. Sequencing input: CD4+ T cells from blood, cultured in vitro. The genes are TRBV24-1 and TRBJ2-3, with 14 bases matching TRBD2. The clonotype originates from a human donor who had recovered from COVID-19. Here the CDR3 DNA reads TGTGCCACCAGTGATTTCCCGGGACTAGCGGGGGCCACAGATACGCAGTATTTT. Protein: CATSDFPGLAGATDTQYF.